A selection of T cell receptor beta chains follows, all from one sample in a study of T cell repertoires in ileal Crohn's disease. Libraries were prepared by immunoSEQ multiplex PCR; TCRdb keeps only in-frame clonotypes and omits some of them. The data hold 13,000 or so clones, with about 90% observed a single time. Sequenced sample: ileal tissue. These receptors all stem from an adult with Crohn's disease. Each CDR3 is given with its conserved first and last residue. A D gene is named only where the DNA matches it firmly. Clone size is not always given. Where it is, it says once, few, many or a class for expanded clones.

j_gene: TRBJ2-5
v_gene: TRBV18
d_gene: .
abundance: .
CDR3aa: CASSPPSQGETQYF
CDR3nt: TGTGCCAGCTCACCACCGTCTCAGGGGGAGACCCAGTACTTC

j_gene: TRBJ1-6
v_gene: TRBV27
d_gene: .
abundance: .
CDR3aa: CASSQINSPLHF
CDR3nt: TGTGCCAGCAGTCAGATTAATTCACCCCTCCACTTT

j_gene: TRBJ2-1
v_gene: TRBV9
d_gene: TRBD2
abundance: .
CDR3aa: CASSAGWGTSASNEQFF
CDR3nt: TGTGCCAGCAGCGCAGGATGGGGGACTAGCGCGAGTAATGAGCAGTTCTTC

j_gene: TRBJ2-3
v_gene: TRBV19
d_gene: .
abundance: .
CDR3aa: CASSILDTDTQYF
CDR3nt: TGTGCCAGTAGTATTCTAGACACAGATACGCAGTATTTT

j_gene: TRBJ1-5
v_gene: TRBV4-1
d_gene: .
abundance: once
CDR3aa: CASSQEGDTSLPQHF
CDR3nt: TGCGCCAGCAGCCAAGAGGGGGACACCTCTCTACCCCAGCATTTT

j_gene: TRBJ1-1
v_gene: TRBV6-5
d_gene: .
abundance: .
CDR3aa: CASSYLRQSLNTEAFF
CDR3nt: TGTGCCAGCAGTTACCTCCGACAGAGCTTGAACACTGAAGCTTTCTTT

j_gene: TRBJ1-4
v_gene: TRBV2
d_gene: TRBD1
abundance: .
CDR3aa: CASSEDRWMEKLFF
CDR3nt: TGTGCCAGCAGTGAGGACAGGTGGATGGAAAAACTGTTTTTT

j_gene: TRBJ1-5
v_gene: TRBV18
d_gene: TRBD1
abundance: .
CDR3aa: CASSPRQGNDQPQHF
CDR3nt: TGTGCCAGCTCACCCCGACAGGGGAACGATCAGCCCCAGCATTTT

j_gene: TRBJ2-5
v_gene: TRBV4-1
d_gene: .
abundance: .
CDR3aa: CASSQITGETQYF
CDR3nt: TGCGCCAGCAGCCAAATTACGGGGGAGACCCAGTACTTC

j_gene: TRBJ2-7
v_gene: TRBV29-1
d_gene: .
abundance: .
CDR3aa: CSVELAGDYEQYF
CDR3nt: TGCAGCGTTGAACTAGCTGGCGACTACGAGCAGTACTTC

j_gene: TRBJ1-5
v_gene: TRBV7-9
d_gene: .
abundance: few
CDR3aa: CASSSTVGPQQPQHF
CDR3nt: TGTGCCAGCAGCTCTACGGTGGGGCCTCAACAGCCCCAGCATTTT

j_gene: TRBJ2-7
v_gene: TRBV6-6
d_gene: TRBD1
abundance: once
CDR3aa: CASRHNRDRDPREQYF
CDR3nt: TGTGCCAGCAGACACAACCGGGACAGGGACCCCCGGGAGCAGTACTTC

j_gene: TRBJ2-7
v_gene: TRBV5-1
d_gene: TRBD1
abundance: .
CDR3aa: CACSSQTGGNYEQHF
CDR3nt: TGCGCCTGCAGCTCCCAGACAGGGGGCAACTACGAGCAGCACTTC

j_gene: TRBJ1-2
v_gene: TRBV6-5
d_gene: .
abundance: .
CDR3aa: CASSPGGGPGGYTF
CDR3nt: TGTGCCAGCAGCCCCGGGGGGGGTCCGGGGGGCTACACCTTC

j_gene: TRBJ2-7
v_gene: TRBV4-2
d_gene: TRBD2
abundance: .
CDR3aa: CASSQVGLAYEQYF
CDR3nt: TGTGCCAGCAGCCAAGTGGGACTAGCCTACGAGCAGTACTTC

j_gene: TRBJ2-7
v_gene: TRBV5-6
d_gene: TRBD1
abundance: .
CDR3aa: CASSWGQGGDEQYF
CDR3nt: TGTGCCAGCAGCTGGGGACAGGGAGGCGACGAGCAGTACTTC

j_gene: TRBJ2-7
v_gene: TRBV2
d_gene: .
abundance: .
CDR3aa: CASNREVIAYEQYF
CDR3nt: TGTGCCAGCAACCGAGAGGTCATCGCCTACGAGCAGTACTTC

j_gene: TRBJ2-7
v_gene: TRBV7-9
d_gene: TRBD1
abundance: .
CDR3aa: CASQGTGSYEQYF
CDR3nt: TGTGCCAGCCAGGGGACAGGGTCCTACGAGCAGTACTTC

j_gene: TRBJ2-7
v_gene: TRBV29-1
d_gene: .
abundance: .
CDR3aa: CSVEKEDSYEQYF
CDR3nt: TGCAGCGTTGAGAAGGAGGACTCCTACGAGCAGTACTTC

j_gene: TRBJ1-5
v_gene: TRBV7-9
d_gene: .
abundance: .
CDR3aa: CASSARATNQPQHF
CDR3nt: TGTGCCAGCAGCGCCAGGGCTACCAATCAGCCCCAGCATTTT

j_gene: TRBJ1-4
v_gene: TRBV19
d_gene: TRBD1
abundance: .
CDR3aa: CASSIRQGAEKLFF
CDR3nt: TGTGCCAGTAGTATTCGGCAGGGGGCGGAAAAACTGTTTTTT

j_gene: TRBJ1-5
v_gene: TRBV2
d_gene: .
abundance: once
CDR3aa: CASSEATVSNQPQHF
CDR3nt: TGTGCCAGCAGTGAAGCAACAGTGAGCAATCAGCCCCAGCATTTT

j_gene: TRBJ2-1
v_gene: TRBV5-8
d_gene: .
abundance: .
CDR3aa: CASSLGQPSSYNEQFF
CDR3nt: TGTGCCAGCAGCTTGGGTCAGCCTAGCTCCTACAATGAGCAGTTCTTC

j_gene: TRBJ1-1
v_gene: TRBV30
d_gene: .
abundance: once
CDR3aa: CAWTGVSSRAFF
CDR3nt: TGTGCCTGGACAGGGGTATCCTCTCGAGCTTTCTTT

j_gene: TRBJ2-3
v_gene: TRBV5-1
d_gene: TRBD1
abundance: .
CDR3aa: CASSVQGSTDTQYF
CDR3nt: TGCGCCAGCAGCGTACAGGGGAGCACAGATACGCAGTATTTT

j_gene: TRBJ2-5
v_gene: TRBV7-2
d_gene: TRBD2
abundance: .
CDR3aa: CASTMLGEGQETQYF
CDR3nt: TGTGCCAGCACCATGTTGGGGGAGGGACAAGAGACCCAGTACTTC

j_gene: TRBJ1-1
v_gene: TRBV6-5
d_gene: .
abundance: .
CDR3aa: CASSYKREAFF
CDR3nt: TGTGCCAGCAGTTACAAGAGAGAAGCTTTCTTT

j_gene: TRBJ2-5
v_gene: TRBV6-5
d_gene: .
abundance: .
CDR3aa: CASSYVYRNQETQYF
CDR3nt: TGTGCCAGCAGTTACGTTTACAGGAACCAAGAGACCCAGTACTTC

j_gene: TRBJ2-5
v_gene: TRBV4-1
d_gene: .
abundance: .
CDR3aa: CASSQDSTVSKTQYF
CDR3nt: TGCGCCAGCAGCCAAGATAGCACTGTCAGTAAGACCCAGTACTTC

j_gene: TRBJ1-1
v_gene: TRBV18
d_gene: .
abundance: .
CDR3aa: CASSPRVTENAEAFF
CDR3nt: TGTGCCAGCTCACCACGGGTGACAGAAAACGCTGAAGCTTTCTTT

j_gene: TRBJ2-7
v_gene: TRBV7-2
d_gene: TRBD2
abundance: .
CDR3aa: CASSLGLAFYEQYF
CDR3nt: TGTGCCAGCAGCTTAGGACTAGCCTTCTACGAGCAGTACTTC

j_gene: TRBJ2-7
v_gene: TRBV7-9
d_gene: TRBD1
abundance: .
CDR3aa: CASSQRTGPYEQYF
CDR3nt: TGTGCCAGCAGCCAGAGGACAGGCCCCTACGAGCAGTACTTC

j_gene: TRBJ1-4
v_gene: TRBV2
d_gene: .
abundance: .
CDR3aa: CASSESEIATNEKLFF
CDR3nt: TGTGCCAGCAGTGAATCTGAGATTGCAACTAATGAAAAACTGTTTTTT

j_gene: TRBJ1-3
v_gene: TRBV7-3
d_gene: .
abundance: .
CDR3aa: CASSLPGNTIYF
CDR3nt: TGTGCCAGCAGCTTACCAGGAAACACCATATATTTT

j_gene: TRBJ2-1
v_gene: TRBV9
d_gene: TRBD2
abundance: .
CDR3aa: CASSTIAGSSYNEQFF
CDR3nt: TGTGCCAGCAGCACCATAGCGGGCAGCTCCTACAATGAGCAGTTCTTC

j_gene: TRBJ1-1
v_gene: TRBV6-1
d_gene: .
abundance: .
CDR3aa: CASSDYSMNTEAFF
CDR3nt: TGTGCCAGCAGTGACTACAGTATGAACACTGAAGCTTTCTTT

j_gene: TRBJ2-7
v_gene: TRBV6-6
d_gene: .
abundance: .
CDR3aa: CASTLTHPYEQYF
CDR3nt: TGTGCCAGCACCCTAACTCACCCCTACGAGCAGTACTTC

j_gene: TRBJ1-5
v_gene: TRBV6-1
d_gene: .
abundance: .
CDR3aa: CASSSRTGGHQPQHF
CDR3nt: TGTGCCAGCAGTTCCCGGACTGGGGGCCATCAGCCCCAGCATTTT

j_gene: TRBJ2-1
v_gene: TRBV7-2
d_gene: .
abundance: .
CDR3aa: CASSLNRAMNEQFF
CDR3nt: TGTGCCAGCAGCTTAAACAGGGCTATGAATGAGCAGTTCTTC

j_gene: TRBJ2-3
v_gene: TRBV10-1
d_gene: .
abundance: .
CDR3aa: CASSEDIPDTQYF
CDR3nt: TGCGCCAGCAGTGAGGACATCCCAGATACGCAGTATTTT

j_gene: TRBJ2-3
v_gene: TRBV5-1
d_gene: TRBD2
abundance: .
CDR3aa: CASSQRGVTDTQYF
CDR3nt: TGCGCCAGCAGCCAGCGGGGGGTTACAGATACGCAGTATTTT

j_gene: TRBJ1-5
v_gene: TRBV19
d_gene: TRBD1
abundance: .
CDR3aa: CASSMGTGWNQPQHF
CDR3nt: TGTGCCAGTAGTATGGGGACAGGGTGGAATCAGCCCCAGCATTTT